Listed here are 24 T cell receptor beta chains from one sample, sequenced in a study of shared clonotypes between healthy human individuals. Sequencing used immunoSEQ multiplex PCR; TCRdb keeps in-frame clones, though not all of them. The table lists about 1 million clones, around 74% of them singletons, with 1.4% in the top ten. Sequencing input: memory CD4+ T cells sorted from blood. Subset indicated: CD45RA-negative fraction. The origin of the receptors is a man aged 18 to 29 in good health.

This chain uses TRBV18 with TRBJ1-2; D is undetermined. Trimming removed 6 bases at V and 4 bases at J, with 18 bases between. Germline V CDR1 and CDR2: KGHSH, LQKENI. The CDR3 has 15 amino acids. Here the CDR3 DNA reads TGTGCCAGCTCGCCAAAACCCGACGTCACCTATGGCTACACCTTC. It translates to CASSPKPDVTYGYTF.

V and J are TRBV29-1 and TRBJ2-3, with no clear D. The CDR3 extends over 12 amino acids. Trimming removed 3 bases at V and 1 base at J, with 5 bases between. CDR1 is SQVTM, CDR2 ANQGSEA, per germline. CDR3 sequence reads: CSVDLGTDTQYF. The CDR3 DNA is TGCAGCGTTGACTTAGGCACAGATACGCAGTATTTT.

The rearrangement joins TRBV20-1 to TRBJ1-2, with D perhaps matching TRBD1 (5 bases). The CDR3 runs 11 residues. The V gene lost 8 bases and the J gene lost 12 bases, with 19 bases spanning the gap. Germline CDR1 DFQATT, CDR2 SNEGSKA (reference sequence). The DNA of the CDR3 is TGCAGTCCCTCCGAGGCGGGACGGAACACCTTC. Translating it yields CSPSEAGRNTF.

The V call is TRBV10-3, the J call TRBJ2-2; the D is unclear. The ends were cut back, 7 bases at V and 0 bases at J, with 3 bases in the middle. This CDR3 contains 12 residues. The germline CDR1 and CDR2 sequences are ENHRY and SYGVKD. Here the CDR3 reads CAIKPNTGELFF. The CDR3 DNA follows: TGTGCCATCAAGCCGAACACCGGGGAGCTGTTTTTT.

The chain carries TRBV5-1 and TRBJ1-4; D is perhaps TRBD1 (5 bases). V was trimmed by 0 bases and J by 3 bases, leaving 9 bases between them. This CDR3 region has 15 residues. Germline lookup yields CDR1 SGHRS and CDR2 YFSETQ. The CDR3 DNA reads TGCGCCAGCAGCTTGGTCCGGGGGTCTAATGAAAAACTGTTTTTT. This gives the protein CASSLVRGSNEKLFF.

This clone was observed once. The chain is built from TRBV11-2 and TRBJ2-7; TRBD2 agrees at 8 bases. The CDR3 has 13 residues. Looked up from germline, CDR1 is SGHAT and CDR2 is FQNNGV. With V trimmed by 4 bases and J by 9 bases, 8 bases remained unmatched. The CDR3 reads CASSYTGLDGQYF. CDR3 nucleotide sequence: TGTGCCAGCAGCTACACGGGACTAGATGGGCAGTACTTC.

CDR3 protein: CSVGTGSSGNTIYF. CDR3 sequence (DNA): TGCAGCGTGGGGACAGGGAGCTCTGGAAACACCATATATTTT. This chain links TRBV29-1 with TRBJ1-3, with 9 bases aligning to TRBD1. The CDR3 has 14 residues. The junction had 3 bases not matched to a gene; V was cut back by 6 bases and J by 0 bases. The V gene's germline CDR1 is SQVTM and CDR2 ANQGSEA.

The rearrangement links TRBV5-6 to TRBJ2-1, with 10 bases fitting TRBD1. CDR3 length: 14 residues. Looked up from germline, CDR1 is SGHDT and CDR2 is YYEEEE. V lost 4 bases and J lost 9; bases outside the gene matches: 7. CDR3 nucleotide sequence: TGTGCCAGCAGCATAGACAGGGGGCTCGGTGAGCAGTTCTTC. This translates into CASSIDRGLGEQFF.

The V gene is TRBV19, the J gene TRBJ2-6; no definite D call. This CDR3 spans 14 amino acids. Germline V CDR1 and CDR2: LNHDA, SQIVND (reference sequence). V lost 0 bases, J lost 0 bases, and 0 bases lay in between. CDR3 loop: CASSIDSGANVLTF. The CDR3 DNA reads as TGTGCCAGTAGTATAGACTCTGGGGCCAACGTCCTGACTTTC. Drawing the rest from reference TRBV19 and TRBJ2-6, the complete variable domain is DGGITQSPKYLFRKEGQNVTLSCEQNLNHDAMYWYRQDPGQGLRLIYYSQIVNDFQKGDIAEGYSVSREKKESFPLTVTSAQKNPTAFYLCASSIDSGANVLTFGAGSRLTVL.

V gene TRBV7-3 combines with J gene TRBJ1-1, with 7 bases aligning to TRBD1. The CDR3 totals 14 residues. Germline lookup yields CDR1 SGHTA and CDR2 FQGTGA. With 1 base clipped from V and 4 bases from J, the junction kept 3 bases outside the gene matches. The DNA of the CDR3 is TGTGCCAGCAGCTTAAACAGGGGAGCCACTGAAGCTTTCTTT. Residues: CASSLNRGATEAFF.

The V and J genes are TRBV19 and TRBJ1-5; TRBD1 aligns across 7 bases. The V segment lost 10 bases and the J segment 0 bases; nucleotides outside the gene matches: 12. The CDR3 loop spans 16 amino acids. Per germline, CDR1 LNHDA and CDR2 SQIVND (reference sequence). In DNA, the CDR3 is TGTGCCACCACGCCCTACAGGGGAAATAGCAATCAGCCCCAGCATTTT. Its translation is CATTPYRGNSNQPQHF. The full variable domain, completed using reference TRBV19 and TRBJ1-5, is DGGITQSPKYLFRKEGQNVTLSCEQNLNHDAMYWYRQDPGQGLRLIYYSQIVNDFQKGDIAEGYSVSREKKESFPLTVTSAQKNPTAFYLCATTPYRGNSNQPQHFGDGTRLSIL.

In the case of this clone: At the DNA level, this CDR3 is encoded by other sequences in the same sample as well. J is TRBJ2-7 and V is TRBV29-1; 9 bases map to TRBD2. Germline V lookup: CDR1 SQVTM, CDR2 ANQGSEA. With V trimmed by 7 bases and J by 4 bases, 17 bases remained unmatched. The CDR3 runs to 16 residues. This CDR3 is CSARGAEGAGGYEQYF. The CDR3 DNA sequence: TGCAGCGCCCGCGGGGCAGAGGGGGCGGGGGGGTACGAGCAGTACTTC.

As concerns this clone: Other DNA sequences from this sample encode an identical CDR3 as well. The CDR3 reads CASSPPGQGNTEAFF. CDR3 DNA: TGTGCCAGCTCACCGCCGGGACAGGGTAACACTGAAGCTTTCTTT. The rearrangement uses TRBV18 and TRBJ1-1, with TRBD1 matching 9 bases. This CDR3 is 15 amino acids long. V was pared by 3 bases and J by 2 bases, with 4 bases of the junction left unmatched. Per germline, CDR1 KGHSH and CDR2 LQKENI.

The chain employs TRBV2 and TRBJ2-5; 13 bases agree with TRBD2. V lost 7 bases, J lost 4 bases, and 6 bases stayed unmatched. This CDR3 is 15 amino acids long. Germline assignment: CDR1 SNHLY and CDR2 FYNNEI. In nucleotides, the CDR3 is TGTGCCAGCACCCTGACTAGCGGGGGGATAGAGACCCAGTACTTC. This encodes CASTLTSGGIETQYF.

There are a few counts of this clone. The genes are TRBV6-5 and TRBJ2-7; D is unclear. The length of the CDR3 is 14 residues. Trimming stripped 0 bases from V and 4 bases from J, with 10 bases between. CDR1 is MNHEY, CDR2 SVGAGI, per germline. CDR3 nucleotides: TGTGCCAGCAGTTACTCGTCCAGCTTTTACGAGCAGTACTTC. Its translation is CASSYSSSFYEQYF.

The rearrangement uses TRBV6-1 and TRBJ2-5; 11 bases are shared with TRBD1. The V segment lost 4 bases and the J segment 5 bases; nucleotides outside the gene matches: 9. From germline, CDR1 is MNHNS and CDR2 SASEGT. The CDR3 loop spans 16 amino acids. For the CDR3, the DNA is TGTGCCAGCAGTGGGAGGATAGGGACAGGGGGTGAGACCCAGTACTTC. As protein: CASSGRIGTGGETQYF.

The CDR3 DNA is TGTGCCAGCACCATGACTAGCGGGGGGCCCGAGCAGTACTTC. Translation gives CASTMTSGGPEQYF. The V and J genes are TRBV7-6 and TRBJ2-7; 13 bases agree with TRBD2. After removal of 7 bases from V and 6 bases from J, the junction contained 6 bases not matched to a gene. Germline V gene lookup returns CDR1 SGHVS and CDR2 FNYEAQ. This CDR3 contains 14 residues.

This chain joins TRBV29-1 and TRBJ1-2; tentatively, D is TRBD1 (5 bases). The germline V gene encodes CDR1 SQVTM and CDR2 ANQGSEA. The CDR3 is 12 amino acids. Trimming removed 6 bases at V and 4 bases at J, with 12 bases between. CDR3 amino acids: CSVSGQVYGYTF. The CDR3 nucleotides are TGCAGCGTGTCCGGACAAGTCTATGGCTACACCTTC.

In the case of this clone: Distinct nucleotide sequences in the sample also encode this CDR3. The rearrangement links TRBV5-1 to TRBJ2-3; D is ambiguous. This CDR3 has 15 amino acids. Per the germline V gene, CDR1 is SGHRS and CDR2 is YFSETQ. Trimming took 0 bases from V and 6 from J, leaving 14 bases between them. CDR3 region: CASSLGGGTTDTQYF. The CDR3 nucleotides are TGCGCCAGCAGCTTGGGGGGTGGCACTACGGATACGCAGTATTTT.

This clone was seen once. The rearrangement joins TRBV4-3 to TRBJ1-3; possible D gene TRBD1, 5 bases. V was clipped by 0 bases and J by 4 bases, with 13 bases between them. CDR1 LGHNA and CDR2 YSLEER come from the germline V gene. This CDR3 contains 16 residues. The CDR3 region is CASSQDRGVFGNTIYF. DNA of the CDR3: TGCGCCAGCAGCCAAGATAGAGGGGTATTCGGAAACACCATATATTTT.

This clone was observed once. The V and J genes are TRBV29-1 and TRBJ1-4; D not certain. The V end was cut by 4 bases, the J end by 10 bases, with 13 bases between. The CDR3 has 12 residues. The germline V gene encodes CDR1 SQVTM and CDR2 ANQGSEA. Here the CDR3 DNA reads TGCAGCGTTGTCCAGTCCATGGGAAAACTGTTTTTT. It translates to CSVVQSMGKLFF.

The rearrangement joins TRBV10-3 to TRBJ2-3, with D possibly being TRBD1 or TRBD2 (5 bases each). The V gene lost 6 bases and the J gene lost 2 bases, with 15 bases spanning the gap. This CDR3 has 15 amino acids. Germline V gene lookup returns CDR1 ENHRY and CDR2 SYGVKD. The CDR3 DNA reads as TGTGCCATCAGGGGGACGCTCGAGACCACAGATACGCAGTATTTT. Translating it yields CAIRGTLETTDTQYF.

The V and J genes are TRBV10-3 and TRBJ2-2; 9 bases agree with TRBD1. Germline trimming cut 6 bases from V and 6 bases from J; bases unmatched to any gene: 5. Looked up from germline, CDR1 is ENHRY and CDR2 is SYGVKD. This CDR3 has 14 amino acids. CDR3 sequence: CAISRQGDAGELFF. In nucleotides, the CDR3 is TGTGCCATCAGCCGACAGGGGGACGCCGGGGAGCTGTTTTTT.

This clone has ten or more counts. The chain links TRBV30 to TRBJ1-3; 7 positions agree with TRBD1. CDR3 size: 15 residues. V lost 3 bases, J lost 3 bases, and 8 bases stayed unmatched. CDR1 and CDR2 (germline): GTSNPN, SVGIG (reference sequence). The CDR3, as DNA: TGTGCCTGGAGGCGGGACAGCATGATTGGAAACACCATATATTTT. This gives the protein CAWRRDSMIGNTIYF. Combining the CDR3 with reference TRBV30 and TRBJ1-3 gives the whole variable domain SQTIHQWPATLVQPVGSPLSLECTVEGTSNPNLYWYRQAAGRGLQLLFYSVGIGQISSEVPQNLSASRPQDRQFILSSKKLLLSDSGFYLCAWRRDSMIGNTIYFGEGSWLTVV.